A single sample is the source of the 29 T cell receptor beta chains below, sequenced in a study of blood T cell repertoires in COVID-19. Clones were read by immunoSEQ multiplex PCR, and TCRdb kept only the in-frame ones, dropping some. The sample includes tens of thousands of clones, approximately 80% of them seen just once. The sequencing input was peripheral blood. These receptor sequences come from a human donor with active or convalescent COVID-19. The donor label of this sample is uncertain.

The gene calls are TRBV25-1 and TRBJ2-1; 7 bases fit TRBD2. J was trimmed by 0 bases and V by 6 bases; bases with no gene match: 5. The CDR3 runs to 15 residues. Looked up from germline, CDR1 is MGHDK and CDR2 is SYGVNS. The CDR3 spells CASRASGYSYNEQFF. CDR3 DNA: TGTGCCAGCAGGGCTAGCGGATACTCCTACAATGAGCAGTTCTTC. Full variable domain (missing parts from reference TRBV25-1 and TRBJ2-1): EADIYQTPRYLVIGTGKKITLECSQTMGHDKMYWYQQDPGMELHLIHYSYGVNSTEKGDLSSESTVSRIRTEHFPLTLESARPSHTSQYLCASRASGYSYNEQFFGPGTRLTVL.

The V call is TRBV7-3, the J call TRBJ1-6; 8 nucleotides align to TRBD1. Per germline, CDR1 SGHTA and CDR2 FQGTGA. V gave up 5 bases and J gave up 10 bases; unmatched junction bases: 7. The CDR3 runs 14 residues. The CDR3 region has the DNA TGTGCCAGCAGCCTCGGACAGGGACGGTCACCCCTCCACTTT. Its protein product is CASSLGQGRSPLHF.

The chain carries TRBV30 and TRBJ2-3, with 11 bases aligning to TRBD2. V gave up 0 bases and J gave up 4 bases; unmatched junction bases: 3. The CDR3 contains 15 residues. The germline CDR1 and CDR2 sequences are GTSNPN and SVGIG (reference sequence). The CDR3: CAWSVPSGRSDTQYF. DNA for the CDR3: TGTGCCTGGAGTGTACCTAGCGGGAGGTCAGATACGCAGTATTTT. The whole variable domain, filled in from reference TRBV30 and TRBJ2-3, reads SQTIHQWPATLVQPVGSPLSLECTVEGTSNPNLYWYRQAAGRGLQLLFYSVGIGQISSEVPQNLSASRPQDRQFILSSKKLLLSDSGFYLCAWSVPSGRSDTQYFGPGTRLTVL.

In this sample, this clone turned up once. The chain has TRBV19 and TRBJ1-6; D ambiguous. The CDR3 length is 14 residues. V was shortened by 3 bases and J by 10 bases, with 13 bases between the two germline ends. Germline V CDR1 and CDR2: LNHDA, SQIVND (reference sequence). The CDR3, as DNA: TGTGCCAGTAGTATGTGGGCTGAGGGCTCACCCCTCCACTTT. This translates into CASSMWAEGSPLHF.

The chain recombines TRBV6-4 with TRBJ2-1; D possibly corresponds to TRBD1 (5 bases). This CDR3 region has 15 residues. Trimming left V 3 bases short and J 0 bases short, with 9 bases between. Germline V gene data show CDR1 as MRHNA and CDR2 as SNTAGT. The chain's CDR3 is CASSEGPSSYNEQFF. In DNA, the CDR3 is TGTGCCAGCAGTGAGGGGCCTAGCTCCTACAATGAGCAGTTCTTC.

The rearrangement uses TRBV24-1 and TRBJ2-1, with D tentatively TRBD1 (7 bases). This CDR3 is 15 amino acids long. CDR1 and CDR2 from the germline V gene are KGHDR and SFDVKD. V lost 2 bases and J lost 8, with 15 bases in between. CDR3 amino acids: CATSDSGGINDEQFF. The CDR3 DNA follows: TGTGCCACCAGTGATTCAGGGGGGATTAATGATGAGCAGTTCTTC.

The V call is TRBV6-2 or TRBV6-3, the J call TRBJ1-6, with 7 bases aligning to TRBD1. With V trimmed by 2 bases and J by 7 bases, 2 bases remained unmatched. The CDR3 runs 14 residues. Per germline, CDR1 MNHEY and CDR2 SVGEGT. The CDR3: CASSYGTENSPLHF. DNA of the CDR3: TGTGCCAGCAGTTACGGGACAGAGAATTCACCCCTCCACTTT.

The chain couples TRBV7-9 to TRBJ1-1, with TRBD1 matching 9 bases. The CDR3 contains 16 residues. From germline, CDR1 is SEHNR and CDR2 FQNEAQ (reference sequence). V gave up 0 bases and J gave up 3 bases; unmatched junction bases: 5. This chain's CDR3 is CASSLAGTGSYTEAFF. In nucleotides, the CDR3 is TGTGCCAGCAGCTTAGCGGGGACAGGGAGCTACACTGAAGCTTTCTTT.

As to this clone: Its ends do not fully match the called genes, so a read error is possible. The chain carries TRBV7-7 and TRBJ2-2, with 8 bases identical to TRBD1. This CDR3 region has 16 residues. Germline CDR1 reads SSHAT; CDR2 reads FNYEAQ (reference sequence). CDR3 region: CASSLFQGASTGELFF. Here the CDR3 DNA reads TGTGCTAGCAGCTTATTTCAGGGGGCGAGCACCGGGGAGCTGTTTTTT.

The J gene is TRBJ2-1, the V gene TRBV10-3; possibly TRBD2 for D (6 bases). The V gene's germline CDR1 is ENHRY and CDR2 SYGVKD. V lost 10 bases and J lost 10, with 14 bases in between. The CDR3 totals 11 residues. The CDR3 DNA reads TGTGCCACCTCCTCTAGCGAAGAGCAGTTCTTC. The encoded protein is CATSSSEEQFF.

V gene TRBV25-1 combines with J gene TRBJ1-2, with 10 bases matching TRBD1. V lost 4 bases and J lost 8; bases outside the gene matches: 7. CDR1 and CDR2 (germline): MGHDK, SYGVNS. This CDR3 has 14 amino acids. In DNA, the CDR3 is TGTGCCAGCAGTGGGACAGGGGGTTCGGGAGGCTACACCTTC. Its translation is CASSGTGGSGGYTF.

This rearrangement joins TRBV23-1 to TRBJ2-4; D is uncertain. TRBV23-1 is designated an ORF whose function remains uncertain. The germline V and J ends were trimmed by 7 bases and 7 bases, with 5 bases remaining between them. There are 10 residues in the CDR3. The chain's CDR3 is CASTVNIQYF. For the CDR3, the DNA is TGCGCCAGCACGGTGAACATTCAGTACTTC.

The chain combines TRBV19 with TRBJ2-1, with 10 bases that match TRBD2. Losses at the gene ends were 4 bases for V and 8 bases for J; bases not matched to a gene: 14. The CDR3 has 17 amino acids. The germline CDR1 and CDR2 sequences are LNHDA and SQIVND (reference sequence). CDR3 DNA sequence: TGTGCCAGTAGTAGACGAGGTCTAGCGGGAGTTAAAGATGAGCAGTTCTTC. Amino acids: CASSRRGLAGVKDEQFF.

The V gene is TRBV7-2, the J gene TRBJ2-3; 12 nucleotides line up with TRBD2. CDR1 and CDR2 from the germline V gene are SGHTA and FQGNSA. The V gene end was trimmed by 6 bases and the J gene end by 2 bases; junction bases not matched to a gene: 6. This CDR3 has 16 residues. CDR3 amino acids: CASRATSGGITDTQYF. The CDR3, as DNA: TGTGCCAGCAGGGCGACTAGCGGGGGTATCACAGATACGCAGTATTTT.

The chain joins TRBV30 to TRBJ1-3; possibly TRBD1 for D (6 bases). The CDR3 consists of 14 residues. CDR1 and CDR2 (germline): GTSNPN, SVGIG (reference sequence). Trimming removed 5 bases at V and 0 bases at J, with 11 bases between. CDR3 amino acids: CAWGTGLSGNTIYF. As DNA, the CDR3 is TGTGCCTGGGGTACAGGGCTCTCTGGAAACACCATATATTTT.

The chain joins TRBV10-3 to TRBJ2-5; no definite D call. This CDR3 is 13 amino acids long. Trimming took 5 bases from V and 1 from J, leaving 8 bases between them. The germline V gene encodes CDR1 ENHRY and CDR2 SYGVKD. The CDR3 DNA is TGTGCCATCAGTCTAGAGGTCCAAGAGACCCAGTACTTC. It yields the protein CAISLEVQETQYF.

The genes are TRBV5-6 and TRBJ1-2; D may be TRBD1 (5 bases). V was trimmed by 0 bases and J by 5 bases, leaving 5 bases between them. CDR1 SGHDT and CDR2 YYEEEE come from the germline V gene. The CDR3 length is 12 residues. CDR3 sequence (DNA): TGTGCCAGCAGCTTGGAGGGGTATGGCTACACCTTC. It specifies CASSLEGYGYTF.

V and J are TRBV30 and TRBJ2-5, with a weak D call TRBD1 (5 bases). The CDR3 consists of 13 residues. Germline CDR1 is GTSNPN and CDR2 is SVGIG (reference sequence). V was clipped by 0 bases and J by 2 bases, with 7 bases between them. CDR3 region: CAWSVQVQETQYF. As DNA, the CDR3 is TGTGCCTGGAGTGTACAGGTACAAGAGACCCAGTACTTC.

This chain joins TRBV9 and TRBJ1-6; D is unclear. Per germline, CDR1 SGDLS and CDR2 YYNGEE. The CDR3 extends over 15 amino acids. V dropped 2 bases and J dropped 6 bases, with 12 bases sitting between them. The CDR3 reads CASSVTQSFNSPLHF. DNA of the CDR3: TGTGCCAGCAGCGTTACACAGAGTTTTAATTCACCCCTCCACTTT.

A word on this clone: Germline is not matched at one junction end, which may reflect a read error. This rearrangement joins TRBV7-7 to TRBJ2-5; D perhaps matches TRBD1 (6 bases). The length of the CDR3 is 15 residues. The germline CDR1 and CDR2 sequences are SSHAT and FNYEAQ (reference sequence). The CDR3 nucleotides read TGTGCTAGCAGCTTAGGGGACAAGTGGGCAGAGACCCAGTACTTC. Its protein product is CASSLGDKWAETQYF.

This clone occurred a few times. V usage is TRBV4-1 and J usage is TRBJ1-5, with 9 positions matching TRBD1. The CDR3 contains 15 residues. The V gene end was trimmed by 3 bases and the J gene end by 7 bases; junction bases not matched to a gene: 7. Germline V gives CDR1 MGHRA, CDR2 YSYEKL. The CDR3 region has the DNA TGCGCCAGCAGCCACGAGGACAGGGGAGGGCAGCCCCAGCATTTT. Amino acids: CASSHEDRGGQPQHF.

This clone was seen a few times. The CDR3 region is CAKSGISNEQYF. CDR3 bases: TGTGCCAAGTCAGGGATTAGCAACGAGCAGTACTTC. The rearrangement uses TRBV2 and TRBJ2-7, with D possibly matching TRBD1 (5 bases). The CDR3 sequence is 12 residues long. V was pared by 10 bases and J by 5 bases, with 15 bases between. The V gene's germline CDR1 is SNHLY and CDR2 FYNNEI.

This clone appeared a single time. The rearrangement uses TRBV2 and TRBJ1-2; the match to TRBD1 covers 8 bases. CDR1 SNHLY and CDR2 FYNNEI come from the germline V gene. The CDR3 contains 16 residues. V gave up 6 bases and J gave up 6 bases; unmatched junction bases: 15. In DNA form, the CDR3 reads TGTGCCAGCAGCGACTTACACGGACAGGGTTCGGATGGCTACACCTTC. This sequence encodes CASSDLHGQGSDGYTF.

The chain combines TRBV5-1 with TRBJ2-1; no firm D call. The CDR3 has 14 amino acids. V was shortened by 1 base and J by 4 bases, with 9 bases between the two germline ends. The germline V gene has CDR1 SGHRS and CDR2 YFSETQ. CDR3: CASSLSTSYNEQFF. The CDR3 DNA is TGCGCCAGCAGCTTGAGTACATCGTACAATGAGCAGTTCTTC.

In this sample, this clone turned up once. The CDR3 sequence is CASSLWGQGNGYTF. CDR3 coding DNA: TGCGCCAGCAGCTTGTGGGGACAGGGGAATGGCTACACCTTC. The gene calls are TRBV5-1 and TRBJ1-2, with 10 positions matching TRBD1. Germline V gene lookup returns CDR1 SGHRS and CDR2 YFSETQ. The V gene end was trimmed by 1 base and the J gene end by 6 bases; junction bases not matched to a gene: 3. CDR3 length equals 14 residues.

This clone was recorded once. The chain uses TRBV13 and TRBJ2-3; unclear D gene. The CDR3 totals 12 residues. Germline-derived CDR1 and CDR2 are PRHDT and FYEKMQ (reference sequence). The ends were cut back, 1 base at V and 5 bases at J, with 4 bases in the middle. The CDR3, as DNA: TGTGCCAGCAGCTTAGCGGGAGATACGCAGTATTTT. This gives the protein CASSLAGDTQYF.

CDR3 residues: CASSYQGGDQPQHF. In nucleotides, the CDR3 is TGTGCCAGTTCTTATCAGGGGGGAGATCAGCCCCAGCATTTT. The J gene is TRBJ1-5, the V gene TRBV19, with 7 bases that match TRBD1. The CDR3 has 14 residues. Germline V gene sequence: CDR1 LNHDA, CDR2 SQIVND (reference sequence). The V and J ends lost 8 bases and 5 bases, in that order; junction bases with no gene match: 9.

The chain's CDR3 is CASTQGQGSRETQYF. The DNA for the CDR3 is TGTGCCAGCACCCAAGGACAGGGGAGTAGGGAGACCCAGTACTTC. The V call is TRBV2, the J call TRBJ2-5; the match to TRBD1 covers 9 bases. The CDR3 covers 15 residues. After removal of 7 bases from V and 5 bases from J, the junction contained 11 bases not matched to a gene. The germline V gene encodes CDR1 SNHLY and CDR2 FYNNEI.

This sequence joins TRBV7-2 and TRBJ2-2, with D tentatively TRBD2 (6 bases). The CDR3 runs 16 residues. Trimming removed 2 bases from V and 1 base from J, with 11 bases in between. CDR1 and CDR2 from the germline V gene are SGHTA and FQGNSA. The CDR3 region is CASSLRISGNTGELFF. The CDR3 bases are TGTGCCAGCAGCTTAAGGATTAGCGGGAACACCGGGGAGCTGTTTTTT.